Listed here are 30 T cell receptor beta chains from one sample, sequenced in a study of beta chain features in type 1 diabetes. Sequencing targeted expressed TCRB transcripts, as all isolated RNA had been reverse transcribed. TCRdb's copy holds only in-frame clones and misses some; the assay was immunoSEQ multiplex PCR. The data contain more than 130,000 clones, less than 8.5% of them singletons. The sequenced sample consisted of central memory CD4+ T cells from blood. These receptor sequences come from a woman in her twenties or thirties in good health.

The rearrangement uses TRBV4-2 and TRBJ2-7, with TRBD1 matching over 9 bases. Trimming at V came to 4 bases and at J to 3 bases, leaving 10 bases not matched to a gene. The CDR3 runs 16 residues. Germline V lookup: CDR1 LGHNA, CDR2 YNFKEQ. CDR3 sequence (DNA): TGTGCCAGCAGCCCTGGTGGGGGACAGGGTAACTACGAGCAGTACTTC. Protein product: CASSPGGGQGNYEQYF.

The CDR3 protein is CASSLPLAGAFF. The CDR3 DNA reads TGTGCCAGCAGCTTACCCCTCGCGGGGGCTTTCTTT. The chain couples TRBV7-9 to TRBJ1-1; D gene uncertain. The CDR3 has 12 amino acids. V was shortened by 2 bases and J by 11 bases, with 12 bases between the two germline ends. Germline CDR1 and CDR2: SEHNR and FQNEAQ (reference sequence).

The genes are TRBV13 and TRBJ2-3; D gene unclear. V was trimmed by 3 bases and J by 5 bases, leaving 6 bases between them. Germline V CDR1 and CDR2: PRHDT, FYEKMQ (reference sequence). The CDR3 runs to 12 residues. Here the CDR3 reads CASSFFQDTQYF. CDR3 DNA: TGTGCCAGCAGCTTTTTTCAAGATACGCAGTATTTT.

Only a few counts were recorded for this clone. The chain joins TRBV6-1 to TRBJ2-5, with a tentative D call TRBD1 (6 bases). Germline V gene sequence: CDR1 MNHNS, CDR2 SASEGT. The CDR3 totals 15 residues. Trimming removed 1 base at V and 2 bases at J, with 11 bases between. CDR3 amino acids: CASSEGGTPQETQYF. Written as DNA, the CDR3 is TGTGCCAGCAGTGAAGGGGGGACACCTCAAGAGACCCAGTACTTC.

Concerning this clone: Other DNA sequences in the sample encode the same CDR3. The chain combines TRBV7-2 with TRBJ2-7; 8 bases fit TRBD2. The CDR3 sequence is 14 residues long. V lost 3 bases, J lost 4 bases, and 5 bases stayed unmatched. Per the germline V gene, CDR1 is SGHTA and CDR2 is FQGNSA. The CDR3: CASSFLAGSYEQYF. Written as DNA, the CDR3 is TGTGCCAGCAGCTTCCTAGCGGGTTCTTACGAGCAGTACTTC. The full variable domain, with the rest looked up from reference TRBV7-2 and TRBJ2-7, is GAGVSQSPSNKVTEKGKDVELRCDPISGHTALYWYRQSLGQGLEFLIYFQGNSAPDKSGLPSDRFSAERTGGSVSTLTIQRTQQEDSAVYLCASSFLAGSYEQYFGPGTRLTVT.

V and J are TRBV15 and TRBJ2-3, with TRBD2 identical over 8 bases. Germline V gene data show CDR1 as LNHNV and CDR2 as YYDKDF (reference sequence). This CDR3 has 16 residues. V trimming: 1 base; J trimming: 3 bases; junction bases outside the gene matches: 6. In DNA form, the CDR3 reads TGTGCCACCAGCAGAGGGACTGCGGGAGGAACAGATACGCAGTATTTT. Its protein product is CATSRGTAGGTDTQYF.

J is TRBJ2-1 and V is TRBV7-3, with 7 bases lining up with TRBD2. V lost 4 bases, J lost 9 bases, and 9 bases stayed unmatched. The germline CDR1 and CDR2 sequences are SGHTA and FQGTGA. This CDR3 is built from 14 residues. CDR3 in amino acids: CASSSAGEGAEQFF. Written as DNA, the CDR3 is TGTGCCAGCAGCTCCGCGGGAGAAGGGGCTGAGCAGTTCTTC.

The chain links TRBV18 to TRBJ2-2; 8 nucleotides line up with TRBD1. Germline loops: CDR1 KGHSH, CDR2 LQKENI. CDR3 length: 19 residues. V lost 3 bases and J lost 5; bases outside the gene matches: 17. The CDR3 bases are TGTGCCAGCTCACCCTTAATGTCATCGACAGGGGAGTGGACCGGGGAGCTGTTTTTT. Protein: CASSPLMSSTGEWTGELFF.

This clone has only a few counts. V and J are TRBV7-2 and TRBJ1-2; D not resolved. Trimming pared 7 bases from V and 7 bases from J, leaving 13 bases between. This CDR3 has 12 residues. Germline V gene sequence: CDR1 SGHTA, CDR2 FQGNSA. CDR3 DNA sequence: TGTGCCAGCAACCTAAACAGTTTTGGCTACACCTTC. Translation: CASNLNSFGYTF. Based on the CDR3 plus reference TRBV7-2 and TRBJ1-2, the full variable domain is GAGVSQSPSNKVTEKGKDVELRCDPISGHTALYWYRQSLGQGLEFLIYFQGNSAPDKSGLPSDRFSAERTGGSVSTLTIQRTQQEDSAVYLCASNLNSFGYTFGSGTRLTVV.

The chain combines TRBV7-2 with TRBJ2-1; TRBD1 aligns across 7 bases. The V segment lost 6 bases and the J segment 3 bases; nucleotides outside the gene matches: 8. There are 15 residues in the CDR3. Germline CDR1 reads SGHTA; CDR2 reads FQGNSA. In nucleotides, the CDR3 is TGTGCCAGCAGTACGACAGGGTTCCACTACAATGAGCAGTTCTTC. Encoded protein: CASSTTGFHYNEQFF.

This chain joins TRBV28 and TRBJ1-1; D gene ambiguous. CDR1 is MDHEN and CDR2 is SYDVKM in the germline V gene. The CDR3 runs 13 residues. The ends were cut back, 7 bases at V and 0 bases at J, with 9 bases in the middle. The CDR3 bases are TGTGCCAGCACCCTAGCAGTGAACACTGAAGCTTTCTTT. This sequence encodes CASTLAVNTEAFF.

The sample holds a few counts of this clone. J is TRBJ1-5 and V is TRBV30; 9 positions agree with TRBD1. The J segment lost 4 bases and the V segment lost 3 bases, leaving 7 bases of the junction unmatched. Germline-derived CDR1 and CDR2 are GTSNPN and SVGIG (reference sequence). The CDR3 runs to 15 residues. CDR3 nucleotides: TGTGCCTGGAGCAGGGGACAGGGAGGTAATCAGCCCCAGCATTTT. Translated: CAWSRGQGGNQPQHF.

J is TRBJ2-5 and V is TRBV28; the D is unclear. Germline values: CDR1 MDHEN, CDR2 SYDVKM. The CDR3 totals 11 residues. Deletions cut 9 bases from V and 5 bases from J, with 10 bases between. The chain's CDR3 is CARILGETQYF. Written as DNA, the CDR3 is TGTGCCAGGATTTTAGGCGAGACCCAGTACTTC.

V is TRBV11-2 and J is TRBJ2-1, with 10 bases matching TRBD2. Germline loops: CDR1 SGHAT, CDR2 FQNNGV. V trimming: 5 bases; J trimming: 3 bases; junction bases outside the gene matches: 4. This CDR3 has 15 amino acids. The CDR3 loop reads CASSTLAGDYNEQFF. In DNA form, the CDR3 reads TGTGCCAGCAGCACCCTAGCGGGAGACTACAATGAGCAGTTCTTC.

The chain couples TRBV11-2 to TRBJ2-1, with 14 bases matching TRBD2. The junction had 16 bases not matched to a gene; V was cut back by 5 bases and J by 7 bases. Germline V gene data show CDR1 as SGHAT and CDR2 as FQNNGV. The CDR3 is 19 residues long. The CDR3 is CASSPTSLGTSGRANEQFF. CDR3 DNA sequence: TGTGCCAGCAGCCCCACCTCCTTAGGGACTAGCGGGAGAGCAAATGAGCAGTTCTTC.

The rearrangement links TRBV7-2 to TRBJ2-6; 10 bases are shared with TRBD1. Losses at the gene ends were 5 bases for V and 0 bases for J; bases not matched to a gene: 4. Germline lookup yields CDR1 SGHTA and CDR2 FQGNSA. This CDR3 is 17 amino acids long. CDR3 amino acids: CASSLWTGGSGANVLTF. The CDR3 coding sequence is TGTGCCAGCAGCCTGTGGACAGGGGGCTCTGGGGCCAACGTCCTGACTTTC. Full variable domain (remainder filled in from reference TRBV7-2 and TRBJ2-6): GAGVSQSPSNKVTEKGKDVELRCDPISGHTALYWYRQSLGQGLEFLIYFQGNSAPDKSGLPSDRFSAERTGGSVSTLTIQRTQQEDSAVYLCASSLWTGGSGANVLTFGAGSRLTVL.

This clone was detected a few times. This chain links TRBV6-5 with TRBJ1-2; no clear D. Germline V gene sequence: CDR1 MNHEY, CDR2 SVGAGI. This CDR3 contains 14 residues. Trimming cost V 6 bases and J 8 bases, with 19 bases left between them. The CDR3: CASSQSGGLRGYTF. Here the CDR3 DNA reads TGTGCCAGCAGCCAATCAGGAGGCCTTAGGGGCTACACCTTC.

There are a few counts of this clone. V and J are TRBV11-2 and TRBJ2-6; D is perhaps TRBD2 (5 bases). This CDR3 spans 16 amino acids. Germline V CDR1 and CDR2: SGHAT, FQNNGV. V lost 8 bases and J 2 bases, leaving 16 bases between the germline ends. For the CDR3, the DNA is TGTGCCAGCCAAGCGAGCCTCGGGGCTGGGGCCAACGTCCTGACTTTC. This translates into CASQASLGAGANVLTF.

This clone was counted a few times. The chain joins TRBV19 to TRBJ1-3; tentative D call: TRBD1 (5 bases). Trimming shortened V by 5 bases and J by 1 base, and 12 bases separated the two germline ends. This CDR3 is built from 15 residues. CDR1 and CDR2 from the germline V gene are LNHDA and SQIVND (reference sequence). The CDR3 loop is CASSGPGGSGNTIYF. The CDR3 nucleotides read TGTGCCAGTAGTGGACCGGGGGGATCTGGAAACACCATATATTTT. Based on the CDR3 plus reference TRBV19 and TRBJ1-3, the full variable domain is DGGITQSPKYLFRKEGQNVTLSCEQNLNHDAMYWYRQDPGQGLRLIYYSQIVNDFQKGDIAEGYSVSREKKESFPLTVTSAQKNPTAFYLCASSGPGGSGNTIYFGEGSWLTVV.

The chain is built from TRBV5-6 and TRBJ2-5, with D possibly TRBD2 on 6 matching bases. CDR3 length: 14 residues. V was trimmed by 4 bases and J by 4 bases, leaving 14 bases between them. Germline V gene data show CDR1 as SGHDT and CDR2 as YYEEEE. CDR3 nucleotide sequence: TGTGCCAGCAGCGCAATGGCGGGACTAGAGACCCAGTACTTC. Protein product: CASSAMAGLETQYF.

This clone was detected only a few times. V gene TRBV4-2 combines with J gene TRBJ2-1; possibly TRBD1 for D (5 bases). Germline values: CDR1 LGHNA, CDR2 YNFKEQ. V lost 3 bases and J lost 6, with 15 bases in between. CDR3 length: 15 amino acids. CDR3 sequence reads: CASSQQYDSPNEQFF. The CDR3 DNA reads TGTGCCAGCAGCCAGCAATACGACAGTCCCAATGAGCAGTTCTTC.

CDR3: CAWSEVAGGNQRQPQHF. The CDR3 DNA is TGTGCCTGGAGTGAGGTGGCAGGGGGGAACCAACGTCAGCCCCAGCATTTT. The chain has TRBV30 and TRBJ1-5; TRBD1 agrees at 7 bases. V was clipped by 1 base and J by 6 bases; unmatched bases: 15. Germline V lookup: CDR1 GTSNPN, CDR2 SVGIG (reference sequence). CDR3 size: 17 residues.

This chain uses TRBV7-9 with TRBJ2-4; possible D gene TRBD1, 6 bases. Between the trimmed V and J ends, which lost 3 bases and 3 bases, there was a span of 12 bases. CDR1 is SEHNR and CDR2 is FQNEAQ in the germline V gene (reference sequence). CDR3 length: 15 residues. CDR3 region: CASSFIQGGKNIQYF. DNA of the CDR3: TGTGCCAGCAGCTTTATTCAAGGGGGCAAAAACATTCAGTACTTC.

The table lists this clone with a few counts. V is TRBV7-9 and J is TRBJ2-1; tentatively, D is TRBD1 (5 bases). CDR1 SEHNR and CDR2 FQNEAQ come from the germline V gene (reference sequence). The CDR3 totals 13 residues. Trimming stripped 4 bases from V and 8 bases from J, with 12 bases between. CDR3 in amino acids: CASSSGPGYEQFF. DNA of the CDR3: TGTGCCAGCAGCTCAGGACCAGGGTATGAGCAGTTCTTC.

This clone occurred a few times. This rearrangement joins TRBV28 to TRBJ2-7; 9 bases fit TRBD1. The CDR3 contains 14 residues. Germline lookup yields CDR1 MDHEN and CDR2 SYDVKM. Trimming removed 6 bases from V and 6 bases from J; junction bases left unmatched: 9. The CDR3 sequence is CASRHGDRGGEQYF. DNA for the CDR3: TGTGCCAGCAGACACGGCGACAGGGGGGGCGAGCAGTACTTC.

This chain uses TRBV28 with TRBJ1-1; 8 nucleotides agree with TRBD1. Trimming took 4 bases from V and 5 from J; bases not matched to a gene: 15. The CDR3 is 17 residues long. The germline gives CDR1 MDHEN, CDR2 SYDVKM. CDR3 sequence: CASSSHRGSSRRTEAFF. The DNA for the CDR3 is TGTGCCAGCAGTTCCCACAGGGGGAGCTCTCGTAGGACTGAAGCTTTCTTT.

A few counts support this clone. The chain carries TRBV6-6 and TRBJ2-7; perhaps TRBD2 as D (5 bases). CDR3 length equals 13 residues. Per germline, CDR1 MNHNY and CDR2 SVGAGI (reference sequence). With 2 bases removed from V and 3 bases from J, the gap between germline ends came to 8 bases. The CDR3 is CASSYQRDYEQYF. The CDR3 DNA reads as TGTGCCAGCAGTTACCAGAGGGACTACGAGCAGTACTTC.

In this sample, this clone turned up a few times. Here the CDR3 reads CASSLSAGRVGLAQFF. CDR3 DNA: TGTGCCAGCAGCTTGAGTGCAGGGAGGGTGGGACTAGCACAGTTCTTC. The rearrangement uses TRBV5-6 and TRBJ2-1; 9 bases align to TRBD2. The CDR3 has 16 residues. Germline CDR1 and CDR2: SGHDT and YYEEEE. The junction had 15 bases not matched to a gene; V was cut back by 1 base and J by 13 bases.

This clone was picked up a small number of times. The chain uses TRBV28 and TRBJ2-5; tentative D call: TRBD2 (6 bases). This CDR3 has 15 amino acids. Trimming cost V 6 bases and J 3 bases, with 17 bases left between them. CDR1 is MDHEN and CDR2 is SYDVKM in the germline V gene. The CDR3 DNA reads as TGTGCCAGCAGACCACTCTCAGGGAGGAAAGAGACCCAGTACTTC. It codes for CASRPLSGRKETQYF.

This clone has more than one count but fewer than ten. The chain links TRBV5-4 to TRBJ2-5; D may be TRBD2 (6 bases). Trimming took 2 bases from V and 2 from J, leaving 16 bases between them. Germline CDR1 and CDR2: SGHNT and YYREEE (reference sequence). The CDR3 loop spans 16 amino acids. The CDR3 region is CASSFMGLLGQETQYF. The CDR3 DNA follows: TGTGCCAGCAGCTTTATGGGACTTTTGGGACAAGAGACCCAGTACTTC. Combining the CDR3 with reference TRBV5-4 and TRBJ2-5 gives the whole variable domain ETGVTQSPTHLIKTRGQQVTLRCSSQSGHNTVSWYQQALGQGPQFIFQYYREEENGRGNFPPRFSGLQFPNYSSELNVNALELDDSALYLCASSFMGLLGQETQYFGPGTRLLVL.